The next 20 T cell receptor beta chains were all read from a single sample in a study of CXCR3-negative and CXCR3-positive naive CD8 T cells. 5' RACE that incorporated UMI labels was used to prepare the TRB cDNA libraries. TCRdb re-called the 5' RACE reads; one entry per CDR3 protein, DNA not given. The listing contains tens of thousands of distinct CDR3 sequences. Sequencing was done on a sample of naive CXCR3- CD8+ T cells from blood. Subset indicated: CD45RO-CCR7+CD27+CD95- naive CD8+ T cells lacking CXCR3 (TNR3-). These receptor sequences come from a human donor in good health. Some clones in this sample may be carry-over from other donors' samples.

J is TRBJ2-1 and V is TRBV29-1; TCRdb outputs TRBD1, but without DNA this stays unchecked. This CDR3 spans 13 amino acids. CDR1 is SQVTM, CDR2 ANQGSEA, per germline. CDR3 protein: CSVADSLYNEQFF.

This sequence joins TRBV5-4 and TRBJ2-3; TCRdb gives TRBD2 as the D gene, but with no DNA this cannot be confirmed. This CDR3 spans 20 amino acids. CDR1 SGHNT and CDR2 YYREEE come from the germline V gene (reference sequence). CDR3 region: CASSFPGSGELPSSTDTQYF.

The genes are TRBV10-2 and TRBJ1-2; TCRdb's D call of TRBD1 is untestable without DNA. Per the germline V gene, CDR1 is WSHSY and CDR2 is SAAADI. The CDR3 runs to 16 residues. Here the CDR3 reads CASSTTPNRGYYGYTF.

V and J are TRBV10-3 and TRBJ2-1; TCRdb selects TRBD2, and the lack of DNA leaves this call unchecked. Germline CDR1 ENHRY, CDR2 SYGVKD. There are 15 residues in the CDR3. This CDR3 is CAISEPSGSYNEQFF.

CDR3 sequence: CASSMDSGPQETQYF. The J gene is TRBJ2-5, the V gene TRBV7-3; TCRdb names TRBD1, which stays unverified in the absence of DNA. The CDR3 has 15 amino acids. CDR1 is SGHTA and CDR2 is FQGTGA in the germline V gene.

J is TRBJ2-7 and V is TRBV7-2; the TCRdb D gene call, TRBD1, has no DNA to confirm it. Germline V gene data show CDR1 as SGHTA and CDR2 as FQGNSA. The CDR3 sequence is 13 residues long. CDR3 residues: CASSSPDSYEQYF. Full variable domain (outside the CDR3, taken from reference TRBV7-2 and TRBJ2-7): GAGVSQSPSNKVTEKGKDVELRCDPISGHTALYWYRQSLGQGLEFLIYFQGNSAPDKSGLPSDRFSAERTGGSVSTLTIQRTQQEDSAVYLCASSSPDSYEQYFGPGTRLTVT.

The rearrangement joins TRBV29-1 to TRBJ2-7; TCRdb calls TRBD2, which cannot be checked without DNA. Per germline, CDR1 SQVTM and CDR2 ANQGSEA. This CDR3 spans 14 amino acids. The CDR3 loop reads CSVQTSGGGYEQYF.

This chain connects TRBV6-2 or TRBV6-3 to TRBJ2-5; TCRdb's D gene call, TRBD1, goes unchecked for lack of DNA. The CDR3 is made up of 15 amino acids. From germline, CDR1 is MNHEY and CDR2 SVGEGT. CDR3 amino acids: CASSYLPGTEETQYF.

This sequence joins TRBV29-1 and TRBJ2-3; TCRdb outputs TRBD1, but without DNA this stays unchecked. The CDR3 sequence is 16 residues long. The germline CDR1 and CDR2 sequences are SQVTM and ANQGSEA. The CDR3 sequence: CSVEDLRGATTDTQYF.

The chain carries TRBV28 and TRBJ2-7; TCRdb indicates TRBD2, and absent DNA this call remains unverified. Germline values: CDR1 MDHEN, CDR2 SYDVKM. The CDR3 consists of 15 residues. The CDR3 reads CASSLGRADSYEQYF.

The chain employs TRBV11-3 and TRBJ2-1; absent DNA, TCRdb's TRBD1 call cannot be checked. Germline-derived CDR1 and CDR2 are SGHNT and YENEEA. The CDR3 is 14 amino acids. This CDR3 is CASRTGTGRHEQFF.

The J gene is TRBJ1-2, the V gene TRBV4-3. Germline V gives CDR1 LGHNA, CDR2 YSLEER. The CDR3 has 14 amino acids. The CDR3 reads CASSQDVQPAGYTF.

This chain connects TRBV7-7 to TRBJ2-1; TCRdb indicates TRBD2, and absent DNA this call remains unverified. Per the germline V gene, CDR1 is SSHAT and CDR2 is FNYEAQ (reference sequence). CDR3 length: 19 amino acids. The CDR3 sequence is CASSPGLAGGVSSYNEQFF.

This chain's CDR3 is CASSSRDTGELFF. The gene calls are TRBV11-3 and TRBJ2-2. CDR1 is SGHNT and CDR2 is YENEEA in the germline V gene. The CDR3 loop spans 13 amino acids.

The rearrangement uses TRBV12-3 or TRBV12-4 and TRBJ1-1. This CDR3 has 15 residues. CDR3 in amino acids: CASSLFVIVNTEAFF.

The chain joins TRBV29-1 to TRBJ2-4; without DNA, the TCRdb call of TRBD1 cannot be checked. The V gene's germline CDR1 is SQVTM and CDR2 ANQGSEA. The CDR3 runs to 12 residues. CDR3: CSVPGPGAIQYF.

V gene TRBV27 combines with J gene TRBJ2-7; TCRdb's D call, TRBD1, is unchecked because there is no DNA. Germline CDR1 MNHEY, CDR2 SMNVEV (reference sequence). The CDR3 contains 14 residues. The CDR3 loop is CASRPGGTSYEQYF.

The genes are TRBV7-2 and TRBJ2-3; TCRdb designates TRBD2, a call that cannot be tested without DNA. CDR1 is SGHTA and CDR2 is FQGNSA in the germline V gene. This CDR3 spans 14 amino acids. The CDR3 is CASSLLARVDTQYF.

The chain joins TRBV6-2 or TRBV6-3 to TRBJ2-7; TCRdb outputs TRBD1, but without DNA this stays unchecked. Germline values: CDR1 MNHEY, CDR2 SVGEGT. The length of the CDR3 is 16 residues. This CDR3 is CASSYSTSGGRYEQYF.

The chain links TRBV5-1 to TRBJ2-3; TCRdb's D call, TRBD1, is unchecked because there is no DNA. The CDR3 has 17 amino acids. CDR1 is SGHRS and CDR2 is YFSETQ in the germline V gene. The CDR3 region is CASSLADRGFLTDTQYF.